This is a list of T cell receptor beta chains from one sample in a study of T cell repertoires in cytomegalovirus infection. TCRdb reprocessed the reads with MiXCR, giving one entry per CDR3 protein. The sample yields 450,000 to 600,000 distinct CDR3 sequences, about 42% seen once. No antigen is known for these receptors. The specimen was cultured PBMCs, collected from culture after CMV antigen stimulation. All receptors come from a human donor in good health (CMV status not recorded). Some clones in this sample may be carry-over from other donors' samples. CDR3s include the opening cysteine and the closing phenylalanine or tryptophan. A D gene is named only where the DNA matches it firmly. Some rows mark clone size as missing; the rest say once, few, many or name a class of expanded clone.

CDR3 | DNA | size | J | D | V
CASSQRLSGTGGSATNEKLFF | TGTGCCAGCAGCCAAAGACTCTCCGGGACAGGGGGCTCTGCAACTAATGAAAAACTGTTTTTT | - | TRBJ1-4 | TRBD1 | TRBV14
CASSNGLAGGYNEQFF | TGTGCCAGCAGTAACGGACTAGCGGGAGGATACAATGAGCAGTTCTTC | - | TRBJ2-1 | TRBD2 | TRBV12-3/TRBV12-4
CASSFGRGYTF | TGTGCCAGCAGCTTTGGAAGGGGCTACACCTTC | - | TRBJ1-2 | - | TRBV5-6
CASSQDPSGETQYF | TGTGCCAGCAGCCAAGATCCTAGCGGGGAGACCCAGTACTTC | - | TRBJ2-5 | TRBD2 | TRBV4-2
CASSKNLGDGSPLHF | TGTGCCAGCAGCAAGAACTTGGGTGATGGTTCACCCCTCCACTTT | once | TRBJ1-6 | - | TRBV2
CASTLFGRTNTGELFF | TGTGCCAGCACCCTTTTTGGGAGGACGAACACCGGGGAGCTGTTTTTT | - | TRBJ2-2 | - | TRBV12-3/TRBV12-4
CATQISGANVLTF | TGTGCCACCCAAATCTCTGGGGCCAACGTCCTGACTTTC | once | TRBJ2-6 | - | TRBV6-1
CASSLGPAASAYEQYF | TGTGCCAGCAGCTTAGGACCGGCGGCTTCCGCCTACGAGCAGTACTTC | few | TRBJ2-7 | - | TRBV7-2
CASSLDPGLAGTDTQYF | TGTGCCAGCAGCTTAGATCCGGGACTAGCGGGAACAGATACGCAGTATTTT | few | TRBJ2-3 | TRBD2 | TRBV7-2
CASSPQSGYEQYF | TGTGCCAGCAGTCCACAGAGCGGCTACGAGCAGTACTTC | few | TRBJ2-7 | - | TRBV6-5
CSARVAPGQGNNEQFF | TGCAGTGCTAGAGTCGCACCGGGACAGGGGAACAATGAGCAGTTCTTC | - | TRBJ2-1 | TRBD1 | TRBV20-1
CASSSGGNYEQYF | TGTGCCAGCTCAAGCGGGGGGAACTACGAGCAGTACTTC | - | TRBJ2-7 | TRBD2 | TRBV18
CASSYGESPGELFF | TGTGCCAGCAGTTACGGGGAAAGCCCCGGGGAGCTGTTTTTT | - | TRBJ2-2 | - | TRBV6-2/TRBV6-3
CASSWDREQPQHF | TGCGCCAGCAGCTGGGACAGGGAGCAGCCCCAGCATTTT | - | TRBJ1-5 | TRBD1 | TRBV5-1
CASSLAQKDGAEAFF | TGCGCCAGCAGCTTGGCCCAAAAAGACGGGGCTGAAGCTTTCTTT | few | TRBJ1-1 | - | TRBV5-1
CASTGPPSSGEQYF | TGTGCCAGCACCGGGCCCCCCTCTTCGGGTGAGCAGTACTTC | - | TRBJ2-7 | - | TRBV5-7
CSARAGPSPLHF | TGCAGTGCTAGAGCCGGGCCCTCACCCCTCCACTTT | - | TRBJ1-6 | - | TRBV20-1
CASSTGDLSYEQYF | TGTGCCAGCAGCACAGGGGATCTCAGCTACGAGCAGTACTTC | once | TRBJ2-7 | TRBD1 | TRBV12-3/TRBV12-4
CASSLDVFYNSPLHF | TGTGCCAGCAGCTTAGACGTTTTCTATAATTCACCCCTCCACTTT | - | TRBJ1-6 | - | TRBV7-3
CASSRGLESGELFF | TGTGCCAGCAGCCGGGGACTCGAAAGCGGGGAGCTGTTTTTT | - | TRBJ2-2 | - | TRBV11-2
CAISESTEYQPQHF | TGTGCCATCAGTGAGTCCACAGAATATCAGCCCCAGCATTTT | few | TRBJ1-5 | - | TRBV10-3
CASSTSGAQRGNTIYF | TGTGCCAGCAGCACCTCGGGGGCCCAGAGGGGAAACACCATATATTTT | few | TRBJ1-3 | - | TRBV5-5
CASSYSTVRGGYASPLHF | TGTGCCAGCAGTTACTCGACTGTCCGGGGAGGGTATGCTTCACCCCTCCACTTT | - | TRBJ1-6 | - | TRBV6-5
CASSLRAQPSSYNSPLHF | TGTGCCAGCAGCTTGAGGGCCCAGCCAAGCTCCTATAATTCACCCCTCCACTTT | - | TRBJ1-6 | - | TRBV7-8
CASSSVAGAPLYYEQYF | TGTGCCAGCAGCTCTGTAGCGGGAGCACCCCTCTACTACGAGCAGTACTTC | - | TRBJ2-7 | TRBD2 | TRBV7-2
CASSGEPGQTSTDTQYF | TGTGCCAGCAGCGGCGAACCGGGACAGACTAGCACAGATACGCAGTATTTT | - | TRBJ2-3 | TRBD1 | TRBV2
CSARIVGASFGSQPQHF | TGCAGTGCTAGAATCGTGGGCGCCTCCTTTGGTAGTCAGCCCCAGCATTTT | - | TRBJ1-5 | - | TRBV20-1
CAISPNGNTIYF | TGTGCCATCAGTCCGAATGGAAACACCATATATTTT | - | TRBJ1-3 | - | TRBV10-3
CASRAGLAGDYEQYF | TGTGCCAGTAGGGCCGGGCTAGCGGGTGACTACGAGCAGTACTTC | - | TRBJ2-7 | TRBD2 | TRBV19
CSARGRGRDTQYF | TGCAGTGCTAGAGGCAGGGGAAGAGATACGCAGTATTTT | - | TRBJ2-3 | - | TRBV20-1
CASGQSGGNQPQHF | TGTGCCAGCGGCCAATCCGGAGGCAATCAGCCCCAGCATTTT | - | TRBJ1-5 | - | TRBV7-6
CASSQGGEGSGSYEQYF | TGCGCCAGCAGCCAAGGAGGAGAAGGTAGCGGTTCCTACGAGCAGTACTTC | - | TRBJ2-7 | - | TRBV4-3
CASSFGGRSNYGYTF | TGTGCCAGCAGCTTCGGGGGGCGATCTAACTATGGCTACACCTTC | few | TRBJ1-2 | - | TRBV7-2
CASSFLGFGTDTQYF | TGTGCCAGCAGTTTTCTAGGATTTGGGACAGATACGCAGTATTTT | - | TRBJ2-3 | - | TRBV28
CSAPGFGGRTYNEQFF | TGCAGTGCTCCGGGTTTTGGCGGGAGAACCTACAATGAGCAGTTCTTC | - | TRBJ2-1 | TRBD2 | TRBV20-1
CASQPGQGSEAFF | TGTGCCTCGCAACCGGGACAGGGGTCTGAAGCTTTCTTT | - | TRBJ1-1 | TRBD1 | TRBV10-3
CASSLVPVNTEAFF | TGTGCCAGCAGCTTAGTCCCAGTTAACACTGAAGCTTTCTTT | many | TRBJ1-1 | - | TRBV7-2
CASSLNRGRLETQYF | TGTGCCAGCAGCTTAAACAGGGGGCGCTTGGAGACCCAGTACTTC | few | TRBJ2-5 | TRBD1 | TRBV7-8
CASSKGQRSEETQYF | TGTGCCAGCAGTAAGGGACAGCGCTCCGAAGAGACCCAGTACTTC | few | TRBJ2-5 | TRBD1 | TRBV6-1
CSARDPRQGNTGELFF | TGCAGTGCTAGAGATCCACGGCAGGGGAACACCGGGGAGCTGTTTTTT | - | TRBJ2-2 | - | TRBV20-1
CASSFGGDNSPLHF | TGTGCCAGCAGCTTCGGCGGAGATAATTCACCCCTCCACTTT | - | TRBJ1-6 | - | TRBV7-6
CASNRGGRVTGELFF | TGTGCCAGCAACCGGGGGGGGCGAGTTACCGGGGAGCTGTTTTTT | few | TRBJ2-2 | TRBD2 | TRBV2
CASTTSYGEETQYF | TGTGCCAGCACAACTTCTTACGGGGAAGAGACCCAGTACTTC | - | TRBJ2-5 | - | TRBV7-2
CASSVWVPTDTQYF | TGTGCCAGCAGTGTCTGGGTTCCCACAGATACGCAGTATTTT | few | TRBJ2-3 | - | TRBV12-3/TRBV12-4
CASSFGRSWQETQYF | TGTGCCAGCAGCTTTGGGCGGAGCTGGCAAGAGACCCAGTACTTC | - | TRBJ2-5 | - | TRBV7-2
CASTLSGANVLTF | TGTGCCAGCACCCTTTCTGGGGCCAACGTCCTGACTTTC | few | TRBJ2-6 | - | TRBV7-8
CASSRRLQRGYNEQFF | TGTGCCAGCAGCAGGAGGCTCCAGCGGGGCTACAATGAGCAGTTCTTC | few | TRBJ2-1 | TRBD2 | TRBV5-6
CASSLVMRGGRHNEQFF | TGTGCCAGCAGCTTAGTGATGCGGGGGGGCCGCCACAATGAGCAGTTCTTC | few | TRBJ2-1 | TRBD2 | TRBV11-2
CSAWRPGLAGGRKLNEQFF | TGCAGTGCTTGGCGTCCGGGACTAGCGGGAGGTCGGAAACTGAATGAGCAGTTCTTC | - | TRBJ2-1 | TRBD2 | TRBV20-1
CASSISAGQETQYF | TGTGCCAGTAGTATTAGCGCGGGCCAAGAGACCCAGTACTTC | - | TRBJ2-5 | - | TRBV19